The 16 T cell receptor beta chains given below trace back to one sample, sequenced in a study of T cells after yellow fever vaccination. Using its own MiXCR run on the 5' RACE reads, TCRdb lists one record per CDR3 protein. The profile covers 200,000 to 250,000 distinct CDR3 sequences, with 2.5% to 3.5% appearing a single time and around 3.2% taken by the ten largest. The material sequenced was CD4+ T cells sorted from PBMCs, taken 10 days after the yellow fever booster vaccination. The receptors come from a man aged 18 to 35 who received the YFV17D yellow fever vaccine.

At least ten counts were recorded for this clonotype. The CDR3 DNA reads as TGCGCCAGCAGCCAAGATCAGACAGATACCATTCAGTACTTC. Protein product: CASSQDQTDTIQYF. V and J are TRBV4-3 and TRBJ2-4; tentative D call: TRBD1 (5 bases). The germline CDR1 and CDR2 sequences are LGHNA and YSLEER. There are 14 residues in the CDR3. Trimming stripped 0 bases from V and 9 bases from J, with 12 bases between.

This clonotype showed up just a few times. The rearrangement links TRBV28 to TRBJ2-1; D is ambiguous. Germline-derived CDR1 and CDR2 are MDHEN and SYDVKM. Deletions cut 7 bases from V and 5 bases from J, with 9 bases between. This CDR3 comprises 12 residues. The CDR3 sequence is CASTTHHNEQFF. The CDR3 DNA reads as TGTGCCAGCACCACCCACCACAATGAGCAGTTCTTC. The entire variable domain, with the rest obtained from reference TRBV28 and TRBJ2-1, is as follows: DVKVTQSSRYLVKRTGEKVFLECVQDMDHENMFWYRQDPGLGLRLIYFSYDVKMKEKGDIPEGYSVSREKKERFSLILESASTNQTSMYLCASTTHHNEQFFGPGTRLTVL.

This clonotype showed up many times. The V call is TRBV5-1, the J call TRBJ1-4; D is perhaps TRBD1 (5 bases). The germline V and J ends were trimmed by 1 base and 8 bases, with 12 bases remaining between them. Germline CDR1 and CDR2: SGHRS and YFSETQ. This CDR3 is 14 amino acids long. The CDR3 nucleotides read TGCGCCAGCAGCTTGCCGGGACTGGGCGAAAAACTGTTTTTT. Residues: CASSLPGLGEKLFF.

This clonotype was observed many times. The chain is built from TRBV20-1 and TRBJ2-3; 8 nucleotides match TRBD1. The germline V gene encodes CDR1 DFQATT and CDR2 SNEGSKA (reference sequence). The CDR3 runs to 12 residues. V lost 7 bases to trimming and J lost 5 bases; unmatched junction nucleotides: 5. The CDR3 region has the DNA TGCAGTGGACAGGGGATTGGAGATACGCAGTATTTT. Translation: CSGQGIGDTQYF.

Many counts were recorded for this clonotype. The chain has TRBV7-2 and TRBJ1-1; D ambiguous. The CDR3 is made up of 13 amino acids. V lost 6 bases and J lost 1, with 9 bases in between. Germline values: CDR1 SGHTA, CDR2 FQGNSA. The CDR3 nucleotides are TGTGCCAGCAGGACTTCTCCGAACACTGAAGCTTTCTTT. It translates to CASRTSPNTEAFF.

This clonotype appeared a few times. The chain combines TRBV2 with TRBJ2-5, with 7 bases that match TRBD1. With V trimmed by 3 bases and J by 5 bases, 9 bases remained unmatched. CDR3 length equals 15 residues. The germline V gene encodes CDR1 SNHLY and CDR2 FYNNEI. CDR3 nucleotide sequence: TGTGCCAGCAGTGACAGAGGACAGGTCGCGGAGACCCAGTACTTC. Its translation is CASSDRGQVAETQYF. The variable domain in full, with the rest retrieved from reference TRBV2 and TRBJ2-5, is EPEVTQTPSHQVTQMGQEVILRCVPISNHLYFYWYRQILGQKVEFLVSFYNNEISEKSEIFDDQFSVERPDGSNFTLKIRSTKLEDSAMYFCASSDRGQVAETQYFGPGTRLLVL.

A few counts support this clonotype. With a much larger clone just one base away, this may be a read error. The CDR3 DNA reads TGTGCCAGCAGTTACTACACTGAAGCTTTCTTT. As protein: CASSYYTEAFF. The rearrangement links TRBV28 to TRBJ1-1; D not certain. Trimming took off 4 bases at V and 3 bases at J, with 3 bases between the two ends. Germline lookup yields CDR1 MDHEN and CDR2 SYDVKM. This CDR3 has 11 residues.

This clonotype showed up many times. The CDR3 nucleotides read TGCAGTGCTGGCCCTATAGTAGCGGGGGGCACCGGGGAGCTGTTTTTT. As protein: CSAGPIVAGGTGELFF. This chain uses TRBV20-1 with TRBJ2-2; 10 bases align to TRBD2. Trimming cost V 5 bases and J 4 bases; bases outside gene matches: 10. The CDR3 consists of 16 residues. In germline, CDR1 is DFQATT, CDR2 SNEGSKA (reference sequence).

Only a few counts were recorded for this clonotype. The chain joins TRBV2 to TRBJ2-3, with a possible D match to TRBD1 (6 bases). The CDR3 sequence is 14 residues long. Looked up from germline, CDR1 is SNHLY and CDR2 is FYNNEI. Trimming removed 7 bases from V and 2 bases from J, with 13 bases in between. In DNA form, the CDR3 reads TGTGCCAGCAAGGGGGTTAGATTCACAGATACGCAGTATTTT. This sequence encodes CASKGVRFTDTQYF.

This chain uses TRBV5-1 with TRBJ1-1; D gene uncertain. The CDR3 length is 16 residues. Trimming shortened V by 3 bases and J by 1 base, and 16 bases separated the two germline ends. Per germline, CDR1 SGHRS and CDR2 YFSETQ. CDR3 in DNA: TGCGCCAGCAGCTCCGAAGTACAGACCACGAACACTGAAGCTTTCTTT. Amino acid sequence: CASSSEVQTTNTEAFF. Full variable domain (rest looked up from reference TRBV5-1 and TRBJ1-1): KAGVTQTPRYLIKTRGQQVTLSCSPISGHRSVSWYQQTPGQGLQFLFEYFSETQRNKGNFPGRFSGRQFSNSRSEMNVSTLELGDSALYLCASSSEVQTTNTEAFFGQGTRLTVV.

The table lists this clonotype with many counts. The rearrangement joins TRBV12-3 or TRBV12-4 to TRBJ1-5; D remains unclear. The germline V and J ends were trimmed by 5 bases and 3 bases, with 5 bases remaining between them. CDR3 length equals 12 residues. In DNA, the CDR3 is TGTGCCAGCAGTCTCGACAATCAGCCCCAGCATTTT. This sequence encodes CASSLDNQPQHF.

This clonotype was observed a handful of times. V usage is TRBV5-1 and J usage is TRBJ1-3, with 12 positions matching TRBD1. Germline values: CDR1 SGHRS, CDR2 YFSETQ. The CDR3 length is 17 residues. The ends lost 2 bases at V and 4 bases at J; junction bases unmatched: 7. The CDR3 bases are TGCGCCAGCAGCTTAACGGGACAGGGGGCGCCGGGAAACACCATATATTTT. Encoded protein: CASSLTGQGAPGNTIYF.

This clonotype was seen at least ten times. The rearrangement uses TRBV7-3 and TRBJ2-5; the D is unclear. The CDR3 consists of 13 residues. CDR1 and CDR2 (germline): SGHTA, FQGTGA. Trimming removed 3 bases at V and 5 bases at J, with 10 bases between. CDR3 bases: TGTGCCAGCAGCTTGTCTACGCGGGAGACCCAGTACTTC. Its translation is CASSLSTRETQYF.

The chain couples TRBV7-9 to TRBJ1-2, with a weak D call TRBD1 (6 bases). V lost 3 bases and J lost 0, with 14 bases in between. Germline V gives CDR1 SEHNR, CDR2 FQNEAQ (reference sequence). The CDR3 has 16 amino acids. For the CDR3, the DNA is TGTGCCAGCAGCTTCCTCAGGGGTACTGCTAACTATGGCTACACCTTC. Its protein product is CASSFLRGTANYGYTF.

This clonotype was seen only a few times. V usage is TRBV4-1 and J usage is TRBJ1-5; 7 bases fit TRBD1. The germline gives CDR1 MGHRA, CDR2 YSYEKL. The CDR3 is made up of 21 amino acids. Losses at the gene ends were 0 bases for V and 1 base for J; bases not matched to a gene: 18. In DNA, the CDR3 is TGCGCCAGCAGCCAAGAAGGGCGTGAGACAGGGTTTGGGTTGAGCAATCAGCCCCAGCATTTT. This sequence encodes CASSQEGRETGFGLSNQPQHF.

This clonotype was found a few times. This rearrangement joins TRBV6-1 to TRBJ2-1, with 9 bases identical to TRBD1. CDR1 MNHNS and CDR2 SASEGT come from the germline V gene. CDR3 length: 14 residues. The V and J ends lost 4 bases and 7 bases, in that order; junction bases with no gene match: 5. The CDR3 coding sequence is TGTGCCAGCAGTGGGGACAGGGAGCATAATGAGCAGTTCTTC. Residues: CASSGDREHNEQFF.